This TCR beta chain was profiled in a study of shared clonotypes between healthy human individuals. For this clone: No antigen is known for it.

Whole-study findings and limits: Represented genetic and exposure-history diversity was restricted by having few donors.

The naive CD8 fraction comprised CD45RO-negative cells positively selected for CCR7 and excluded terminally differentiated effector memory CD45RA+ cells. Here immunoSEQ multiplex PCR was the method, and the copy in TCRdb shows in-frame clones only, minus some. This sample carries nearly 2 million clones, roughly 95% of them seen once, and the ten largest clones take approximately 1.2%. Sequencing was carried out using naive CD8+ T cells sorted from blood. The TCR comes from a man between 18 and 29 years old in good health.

For the CDR3, the DNA is TGTGCCAGCAGCTTAGAAGGGGCTGTAAATCAGCCCCAGCATTTT. This gives the protein CASSLEGAVNQPQHF. V and J are TRBV7-9 and TRBJ1-5, with D possibly being TRBD1 (5 bases). Trimming shortened V by 1 base and J by 4 bases, and 11 bases separated the two germline ends. The CDR3 runs 15 residues. The germline V gene encodes CDR1 SEHNR and CDR2 FQNEAQ (reference sequence).